The 9 T cell receptor beta chains in this list originate from one sample, sequenced in a study of OX40 agonist ivuxolimab in advanced cancers. Some clones are missing from TCRdb's copy, which holds only in-frame ones; the method was immunoSEQ multiplex PCR. The sample lists fewer than 65,000 clones; around nine tenths were seen once. Material: CD4+ or CD8+ T cells sorted from blood, obtained in a trial of the OX40 agonist ivuxolimab. The receptors were gathered from an adult with an advanced solid tumor such as melanoma, head and neck, liver or kidney cancer.

The J gene is TRBJ2-7, the V gene TRBV7-2, with 11 bases lining up with TRBD1. Germline V gene data show CDR1 as SGHTA and CDR2 as FQGNSA. The CDR3 has 15 residues. The V gene end was trimmed by 4 bases and the J gene end by 3 bases; junction bases not matched to a gene: 5. CDR3 region: CASSSRGTGGYEQYF. Here the CDR3 DNA reads TGTGCCAGCAGCTCAAGAGGGACAGGGGGCTACGAGCAGTACTTC.

The rearrangement links TRBV7-9 to TRBJ2-5; 12 bases are a match to TRBD1. J gave up 5 bases and V 5 bases, and 6 bases lay outside the gene matches. There are 15 residues in the CDR3. CDR1 and CDR2 (germline): SEHNR, FQNEAQ (reference sequence). The CDR3 region is CASSQGQGAEETQYF. In DNA form, the CDR3 reads TGTGCCAGCAGCCAGGGACAGGGGGCTGAGGAGACCCAGTACTTC.

Only one count was recorded for this clone. J is TRBJ2-7 and V is TRBV9; 9 bases map to TRBD2. The V and J ends lost 0 bases and 2 bases, in that order; junction bases with no gene match: 3. This CDR3 comprises 15 residues. CDR1 is SGDLS, CDR2 YYNGEE, per germline. The CDR3 DNA reads as TGTGCCAGCAGCGTAGGCCTAGCGGGGCCCTACGAGCAGTACTTC. It translates to CASSVGLAGPYEQYF.

V usage is TRBV6-1 and J usage is TRBJ1-1; 12 bases line up with TRBD1. Germline CDR1 MNHNS, CDR2 SASEGT. The V segment lost 4 bases and the J segment 5 bases; nucleotides outside the gene matches: 11. The length of the CDR3 is 17 residues. The CDR3 nucleotides read TGTGCCAGCAGTGCTCCGGGACAGGGGGCCGGTAGTACTGAAGCTTTCTTT. It codes for CASSAPGQGAGSTEAFF.

CDR3 nucleotides: TGTGCCAGCAGCCTATGGACGGTCACTGAAGCTTTCTTT. Its protein is CASSLWTVTEAFF. The rearrangement links TRBV5-4 to TRBJ1-1; no clear D. Germline V CDR1 and CDR2: SGHNT, YYREEE (reference sequence). The CDR3 consists of 13 residues. V lost 4 bases, J lost 4 bases, and 11 bases lay in between.

This clone was observed once. The J gene is TRBJ2-7, the V gene TRBV9, with TRBD2 matching 7 bases. The junction had 4 bases not matched to a gene; V was cut back by 0 bases and J by 7 bases. From germline, CDR1 is SGDLS and CDR2 YYNGEE. The CDR3 sequence is 13 residues long. CDR3 loop: CASSVDWRGEQYF. CDR3 sequence (DNA): TGTGCCAGCAGCGTAGATTGGCGGGGGGAGCAGTACTTC. Together with reference TRBV9 and TRBJ2-7, the CDR3 gives the full variable domain: DSGVTQTPKHLITATGQRVTLRCSPRSGDLSVYWYQQSLDQGLQFLIQYYNGEERAKGNILERFSAQQFPDLHSELNLSSLELGDSALYFCASSVDWRGEQYFGPGTRLTVT.

The rearrangement joins TRBV30 to TRBJ2-7; TRBD2 agrees at 9 bases. Trimming at V came to 0 bases and at J to 6 bases, leaving 9 bases not matched to a gene. From germline, CDR1 is GTSNPN and CDR2 SVGIG (reference sequence). The CDR3 consists of 15 residues. CDR3 sequence reads: CAWSVRGGARSEQYF. CDR3 DNA: TGTGCCTGGAGTGTACGCGGGGGGGCCAGAAGCGAGCAGTACTTC. Together with reference TRBV30 and TRBJ2-7, the CDR3 gives the full variable domain: SQTIHQWPATLVQPVGSPLSLECTVEGTSNPNLYWYRQAAGRGLQLLFYSVGIGQISSEVPQNLSASRPQDRQFILSSKKLLLSDSGFYLCAWSVRGGARSEQYFGPGTRLTVT.

J is TRBJ2-7 and V is TRBV4-3; TRBD1 matches 10 bases. Germline V gives CDR1 LGHNA, CDR2 YSLEER. The CDR3 totals 18 residues. With V trimmed by 0 bases and J by 2 bases, 10 bases remained unmatched. CDR3 in DNA: TGCGCCAGCAGCCAAGATCTACCCGGGACAGGGGCCCCCTACGAGCAGTACTTC. The encoded protein is CASSQDLPGTGAPYEQYF.

The chain links TRBV27 to TRBJ2-6; D may be TRBD2 (6 bases). The CDR3 has 16 amino acids. V lost 0 bases and J lost 1, with 7 bases in between. Germline assignment: CDR1 MNHEY and CDR2 SMNVEV (reference sequence). CDR3 sequence reads: CASSLSRGSGANVLTF. CDR3 in DNA: TGTGCCAGCAGTTTATCGCGGGGATCTGGGGCCAACGTCCTGACTTTC.